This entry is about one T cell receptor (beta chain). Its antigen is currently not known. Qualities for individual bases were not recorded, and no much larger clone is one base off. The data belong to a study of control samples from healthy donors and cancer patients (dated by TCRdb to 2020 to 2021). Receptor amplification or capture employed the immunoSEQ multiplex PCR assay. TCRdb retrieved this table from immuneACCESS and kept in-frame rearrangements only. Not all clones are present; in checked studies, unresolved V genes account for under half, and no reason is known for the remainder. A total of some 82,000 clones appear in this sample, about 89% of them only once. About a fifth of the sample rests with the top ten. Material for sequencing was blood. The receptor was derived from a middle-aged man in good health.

The nucleotide sequence is given as TGTGCCAGCAGCTCCTGGGAGGCCGGGGAGCTGTTTTTT. Translated, it reads CASSSWEAGELFF. The chain joins TRBV7-9 to TRBJ2-2, with TRBD2 tentatively as D gene (6 bases match). V and J lose 4 bases and 6 bases, and a span of 9 bases separates them. The CDR3 contains 13 residues, cysteine and phenylalanine counted. Only CDR3 DNA remains: 39 bases, in frame from the first base. The germline V gene (reference sequence) specifies SEHNR as CDR1 and FQNEAQ as CDR2.